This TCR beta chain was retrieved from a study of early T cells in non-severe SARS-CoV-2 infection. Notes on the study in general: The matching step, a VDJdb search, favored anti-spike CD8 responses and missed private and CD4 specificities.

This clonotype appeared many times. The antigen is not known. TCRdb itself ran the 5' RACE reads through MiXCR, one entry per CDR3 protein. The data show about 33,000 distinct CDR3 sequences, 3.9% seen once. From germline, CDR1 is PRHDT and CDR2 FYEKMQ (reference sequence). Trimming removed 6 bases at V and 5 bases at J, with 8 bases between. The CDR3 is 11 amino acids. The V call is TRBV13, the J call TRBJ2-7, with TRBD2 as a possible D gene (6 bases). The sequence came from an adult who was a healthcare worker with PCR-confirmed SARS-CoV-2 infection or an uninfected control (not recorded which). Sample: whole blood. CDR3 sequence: CASSVADEQYF. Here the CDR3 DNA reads TGTGCCAGCAGTGTAGCGGACGAGCAGTACTTC.